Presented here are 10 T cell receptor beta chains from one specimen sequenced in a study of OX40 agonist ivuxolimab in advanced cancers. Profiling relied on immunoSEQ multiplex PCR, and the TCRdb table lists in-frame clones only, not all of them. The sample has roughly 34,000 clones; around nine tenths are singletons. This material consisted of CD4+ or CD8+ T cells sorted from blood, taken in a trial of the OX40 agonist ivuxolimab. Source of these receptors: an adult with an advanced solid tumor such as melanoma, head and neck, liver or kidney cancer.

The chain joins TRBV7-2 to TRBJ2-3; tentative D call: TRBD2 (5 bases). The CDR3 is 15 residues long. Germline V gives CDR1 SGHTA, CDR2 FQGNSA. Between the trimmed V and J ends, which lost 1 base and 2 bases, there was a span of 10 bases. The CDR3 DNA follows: TGTGCCAGCAGCTTAGACGGCGGGCACACAGATACGCAGTATTTT. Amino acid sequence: CASSLDGGHTDTQYF.

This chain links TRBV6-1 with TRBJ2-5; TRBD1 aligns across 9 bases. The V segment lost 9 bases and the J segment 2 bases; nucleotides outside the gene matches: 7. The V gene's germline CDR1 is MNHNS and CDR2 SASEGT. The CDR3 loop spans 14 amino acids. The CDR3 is CASRQGGWQETQYF. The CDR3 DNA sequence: TGTGCCAGTCGACAGGGGGGGTGGCAAGAGACCCAGTACTTC.

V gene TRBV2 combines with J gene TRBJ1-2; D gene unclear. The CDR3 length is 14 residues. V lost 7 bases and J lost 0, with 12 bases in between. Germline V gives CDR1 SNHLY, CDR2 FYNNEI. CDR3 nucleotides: TGTGCCAGCACGGTATGGCAGGCTAACTATGGCTACACCTTC. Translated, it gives CASTVWQANYGYTF.

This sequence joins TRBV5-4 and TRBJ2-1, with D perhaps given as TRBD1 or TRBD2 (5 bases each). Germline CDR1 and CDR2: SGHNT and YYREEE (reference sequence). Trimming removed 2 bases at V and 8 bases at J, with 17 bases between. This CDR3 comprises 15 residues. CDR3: CASSLAGLRGDEQFF. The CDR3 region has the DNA TGTGCCAGCAGCTTAGCCGGGTTACGGGGCGATGAGCAGTTCTTC.

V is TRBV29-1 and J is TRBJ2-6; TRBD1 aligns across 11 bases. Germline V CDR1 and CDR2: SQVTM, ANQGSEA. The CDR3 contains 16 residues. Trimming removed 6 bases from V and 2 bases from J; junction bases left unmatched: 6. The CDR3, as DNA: TGCAGCGTCAGTGGGGGACAGGGGGCTGGGGCCAACGTCCTGACTTTC. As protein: CSVSGGQGAGANVLTF.

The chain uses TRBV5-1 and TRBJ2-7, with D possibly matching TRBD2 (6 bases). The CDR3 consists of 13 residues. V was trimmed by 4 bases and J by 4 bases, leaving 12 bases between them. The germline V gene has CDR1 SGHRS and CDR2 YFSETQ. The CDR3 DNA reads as TGCGCCAGCAGCGTGGGACTTATGTACGAGCAGTACTTC. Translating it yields CASSVGLMYEQYF. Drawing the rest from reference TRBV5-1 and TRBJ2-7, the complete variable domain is KAGVTQTPRYLIKTRGQQVTLSCSPISGHRSVSWYQQTPGQGLQFLFEYFSETQRNKGNFPGRFSGRQFSNSRSEMNVSTLELGDSALYLCASSVGLMYEQYFGPGTRLTVT.

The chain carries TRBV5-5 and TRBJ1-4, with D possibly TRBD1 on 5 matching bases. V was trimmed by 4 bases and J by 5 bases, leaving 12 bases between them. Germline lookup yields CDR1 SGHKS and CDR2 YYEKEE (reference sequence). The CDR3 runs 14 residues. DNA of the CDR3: TGTGCCAGCAGCCACCCCCGGGACAATGAAAAACTGTTTTTT. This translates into CASSHPRDNEKLFF.

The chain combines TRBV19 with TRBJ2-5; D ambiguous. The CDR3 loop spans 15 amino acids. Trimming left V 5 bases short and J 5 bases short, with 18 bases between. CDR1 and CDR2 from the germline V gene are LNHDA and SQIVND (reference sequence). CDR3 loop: CASSQENWDRETQYF. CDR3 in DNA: TGTGCCAGTAGTCAAGAAAACTGGGATAGGGAGACCCAGTACTTC.

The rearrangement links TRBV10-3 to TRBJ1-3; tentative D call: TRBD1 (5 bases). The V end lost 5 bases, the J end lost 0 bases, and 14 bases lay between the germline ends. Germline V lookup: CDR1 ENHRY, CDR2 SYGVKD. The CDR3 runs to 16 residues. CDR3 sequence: CAISLGPPSSGNTIYF. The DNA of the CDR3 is TGTGCCATCAGTTTGGGACCGCCTAGCTCTGGAAACACCATATATTTT.

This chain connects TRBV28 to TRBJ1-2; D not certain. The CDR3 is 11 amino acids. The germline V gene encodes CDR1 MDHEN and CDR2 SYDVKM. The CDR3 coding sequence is TGTGTGCCTCTACCAGGCTATGGCTACACCTTC. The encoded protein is CVPLPGYGYTF.